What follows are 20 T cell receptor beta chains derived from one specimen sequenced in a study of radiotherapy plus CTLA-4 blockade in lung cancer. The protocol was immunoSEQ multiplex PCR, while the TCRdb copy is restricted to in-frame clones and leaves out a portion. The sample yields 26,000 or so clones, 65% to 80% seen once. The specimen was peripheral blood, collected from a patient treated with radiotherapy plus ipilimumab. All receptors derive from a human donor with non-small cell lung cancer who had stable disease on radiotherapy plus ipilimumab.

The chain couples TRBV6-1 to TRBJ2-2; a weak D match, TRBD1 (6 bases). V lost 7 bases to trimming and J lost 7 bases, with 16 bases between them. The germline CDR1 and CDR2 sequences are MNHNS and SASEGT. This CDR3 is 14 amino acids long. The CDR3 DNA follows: TGTGCCAGCAATGGCAGGGGACCGGACGGGGAGCTGTTTTTT. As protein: CASNGRGPDGELFF.

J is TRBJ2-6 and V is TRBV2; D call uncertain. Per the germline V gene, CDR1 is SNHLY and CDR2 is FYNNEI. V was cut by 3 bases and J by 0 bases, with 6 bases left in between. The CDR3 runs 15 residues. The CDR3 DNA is TGTGCCAGCAGTGATTGGGGCTCTGGGGCCAACGTCCTGACTTTC. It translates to CASSDWGSGANVLTF.

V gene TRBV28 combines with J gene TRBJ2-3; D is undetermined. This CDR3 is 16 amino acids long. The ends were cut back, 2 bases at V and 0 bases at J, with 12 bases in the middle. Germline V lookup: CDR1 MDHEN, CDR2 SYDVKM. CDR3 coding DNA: TGTGCCAGCAGTTTAGGGTCGGCGCCTAGCACAGATACGCAGTATTTT. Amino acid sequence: CASSLGSAPSTDTQYF.

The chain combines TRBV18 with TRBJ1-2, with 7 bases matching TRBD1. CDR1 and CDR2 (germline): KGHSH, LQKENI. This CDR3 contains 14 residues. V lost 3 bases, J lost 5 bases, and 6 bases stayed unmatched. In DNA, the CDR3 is TGTGCCAGCTCACCTAGACAGGGAACATATGGCTACACCTTC. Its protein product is CASSPRQGTYGYTF.

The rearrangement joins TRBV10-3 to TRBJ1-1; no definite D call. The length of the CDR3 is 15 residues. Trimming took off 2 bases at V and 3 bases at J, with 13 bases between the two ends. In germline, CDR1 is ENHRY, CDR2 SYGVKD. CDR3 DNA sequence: TGTGCCATCAGTGAGCGAGGTGGGTCGGACACTGAAGCTTTCTTT. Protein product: CAISERGGSDTEAFF.

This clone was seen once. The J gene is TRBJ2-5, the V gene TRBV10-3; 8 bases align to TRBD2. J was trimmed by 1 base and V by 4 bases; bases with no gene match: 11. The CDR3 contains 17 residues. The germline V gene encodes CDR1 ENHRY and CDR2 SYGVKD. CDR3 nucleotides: TGTGCCATCAGTGGTGGAATAGCGGGGAGTTTCCAAGAGACCCAGTACTTC. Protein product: CAISGGIAGSFQETQYF.

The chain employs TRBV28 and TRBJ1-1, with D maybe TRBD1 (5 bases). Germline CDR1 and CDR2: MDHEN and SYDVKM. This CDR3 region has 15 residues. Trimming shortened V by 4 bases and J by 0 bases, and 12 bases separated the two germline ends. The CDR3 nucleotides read TGTGCCAGCAGTTCCTGGGAGGGGATGAACACTGAAGCTTTCTTT. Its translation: CASSSWEGMNTEAFF. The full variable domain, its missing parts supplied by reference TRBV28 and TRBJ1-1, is DVKVTQSSRYLVKRTGEKVFLECVQDMDHENMFWYRQDPGLGLRLIYFSYDVKMKEKGDIPEGYSVSREKKERFSLILESASTNQTSMYLCASSSWEGMNTEAFFGQGTRLTVV.

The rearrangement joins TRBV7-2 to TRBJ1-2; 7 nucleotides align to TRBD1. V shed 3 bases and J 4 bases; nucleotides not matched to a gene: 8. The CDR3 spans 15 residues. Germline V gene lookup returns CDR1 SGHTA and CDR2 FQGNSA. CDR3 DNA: TGTGCCAGCAGCTTCGACAGGGCAGAGGGCTATGGCTACACCTTC. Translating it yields CASSFDRAEGYGYTF.

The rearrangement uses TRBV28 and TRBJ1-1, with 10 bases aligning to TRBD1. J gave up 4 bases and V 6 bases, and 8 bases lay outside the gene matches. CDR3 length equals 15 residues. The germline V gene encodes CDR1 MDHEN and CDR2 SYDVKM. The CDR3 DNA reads TGTGCCAGCAGACAAGACAGGGGGCGGGTCACTGAAGCTTTCTTT. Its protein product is CASRQDRGRVTEAFF.

The CDR3 sequence: CAWRRFGENTQYF. The CDR3 DNA reads TGTGCCTGGAGAAGGTTTGGGGAGAATACGCAGTATTTT. The gene calls are TRBV30 and TRBJ2-3, with D perhaps TRBD2 (5 bases). Trimming took off 3 bases at V and 7 bases at J, with 14 bases between the two ends. This CDR3 is 13 amino acids long. Germline CDR1 and CDR2: GTSNPN and SVGIG (reference sequence).

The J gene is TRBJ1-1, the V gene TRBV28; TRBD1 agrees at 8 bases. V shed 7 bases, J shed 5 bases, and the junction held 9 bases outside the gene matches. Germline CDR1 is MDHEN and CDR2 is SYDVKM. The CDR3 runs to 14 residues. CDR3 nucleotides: TGTGCCAGCAACCTGCAGGGGGCCTGGACTGAAGCTTTCTTT. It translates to CASNLQGAWTEAFF.

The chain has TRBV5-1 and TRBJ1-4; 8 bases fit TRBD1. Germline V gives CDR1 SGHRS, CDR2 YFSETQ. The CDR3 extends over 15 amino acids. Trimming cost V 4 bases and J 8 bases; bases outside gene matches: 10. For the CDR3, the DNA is TGCGCCAGCAGCCCCCAACAGGGGGTTAACGAAAAACTGTTTTTT. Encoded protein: CASSPQQGVNEKLFF.

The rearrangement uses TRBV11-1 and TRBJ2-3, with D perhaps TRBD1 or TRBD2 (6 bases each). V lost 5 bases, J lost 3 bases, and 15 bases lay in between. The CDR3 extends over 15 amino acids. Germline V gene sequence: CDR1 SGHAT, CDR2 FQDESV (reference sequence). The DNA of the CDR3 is TGTGCCAGCAGCCGTCTAGGGGGGAGGACAGATACGCAGTATTTT. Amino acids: CASSRLGGRTDTQYF.

CDR3 DNA: TGCGCCAGCAGCTCGGCCCCGGGTTTTAATTCACCCCTCCACTTT. Its protein is CASSSAPGFNSPLHF. V usage is TRBV5-1 and J usage is TRBJ1-6; no reliable D call. Germline assignment: CDR1 SGHRS and CDR2 YFSETQ. The CDR3 length is 15 residues. V was shortened by 3 bases and J by 6 bases, with 13 bases between the two germline ends.

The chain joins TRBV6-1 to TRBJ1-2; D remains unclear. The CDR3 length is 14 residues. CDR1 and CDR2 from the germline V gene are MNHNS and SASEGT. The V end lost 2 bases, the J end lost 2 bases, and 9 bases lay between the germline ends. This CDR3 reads CASSEPVGNYGYTF. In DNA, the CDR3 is TGTGCCAGCAGTGAACCAGTCGGCAACTATGGCTACACCTTC.

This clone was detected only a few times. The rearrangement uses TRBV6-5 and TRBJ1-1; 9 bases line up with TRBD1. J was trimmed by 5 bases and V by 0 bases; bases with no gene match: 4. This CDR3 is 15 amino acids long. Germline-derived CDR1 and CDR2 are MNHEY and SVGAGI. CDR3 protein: CASSYSGQGSTEAFF. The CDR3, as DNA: TGTGCCAGCAGTTACTCGGGACAGGGAAGTACTGAAGCTTTCTTT.

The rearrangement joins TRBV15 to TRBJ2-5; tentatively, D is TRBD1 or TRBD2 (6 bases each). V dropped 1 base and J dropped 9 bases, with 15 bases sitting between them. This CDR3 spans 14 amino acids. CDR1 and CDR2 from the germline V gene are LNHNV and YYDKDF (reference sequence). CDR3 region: CATSRGQGRWAQYF. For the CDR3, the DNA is TGTGCCACCAGCAGAGGTCAGGGGAGGTGGGCCCAGTACTTC. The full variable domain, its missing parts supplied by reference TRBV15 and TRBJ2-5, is DAMVIQNPRYQVTQFGKPVTLSCSQTLNHNVMYWYQQKSSQAPKLLFHYYDKDFNNEADTPDNFQSRRPNTSFCFLDIRSPGLGDTAMYLCATSRGQGRWAQYFGPGTRLLVL.

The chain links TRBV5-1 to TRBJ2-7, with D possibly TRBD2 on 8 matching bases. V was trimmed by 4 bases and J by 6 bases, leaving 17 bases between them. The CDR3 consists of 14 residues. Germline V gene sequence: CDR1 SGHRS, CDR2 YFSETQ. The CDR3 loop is CASSPRDSGGEQYF. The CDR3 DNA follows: TGCGCCAGCAGCCCCCGGGACAGCGGGGGCGAGCAGTACTTC.

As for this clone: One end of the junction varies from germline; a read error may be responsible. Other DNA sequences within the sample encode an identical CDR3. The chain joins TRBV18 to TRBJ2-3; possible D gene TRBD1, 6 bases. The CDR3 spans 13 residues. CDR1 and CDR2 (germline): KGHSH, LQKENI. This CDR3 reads CASSLRQDDTQYF. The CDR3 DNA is TGTGCCAGCTCGCTCAGACAGGACGATACACAGTATTTT.

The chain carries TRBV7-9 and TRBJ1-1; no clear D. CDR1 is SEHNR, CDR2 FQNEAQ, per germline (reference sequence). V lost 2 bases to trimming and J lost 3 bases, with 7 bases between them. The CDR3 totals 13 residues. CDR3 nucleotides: TGTGCCAGCAGCTTAAGTAGGGACACTGAAGCTTTCTTT. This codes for CASSLSRDTEAFF.